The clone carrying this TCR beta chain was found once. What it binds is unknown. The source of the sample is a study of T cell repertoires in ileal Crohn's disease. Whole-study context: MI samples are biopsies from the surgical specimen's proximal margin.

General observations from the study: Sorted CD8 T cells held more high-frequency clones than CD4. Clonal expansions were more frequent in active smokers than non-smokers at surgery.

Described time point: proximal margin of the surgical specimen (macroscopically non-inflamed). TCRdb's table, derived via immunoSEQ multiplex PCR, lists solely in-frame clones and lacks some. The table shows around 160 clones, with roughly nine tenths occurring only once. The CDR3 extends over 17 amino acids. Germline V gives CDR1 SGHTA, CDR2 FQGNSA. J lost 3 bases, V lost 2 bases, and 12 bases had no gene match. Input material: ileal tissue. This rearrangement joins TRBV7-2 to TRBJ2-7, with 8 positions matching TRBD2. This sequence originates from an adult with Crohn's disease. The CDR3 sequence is CASSLSLSGTIVYEQYF. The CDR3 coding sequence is TGTGCCAGCAGCTTATCCCTTAGCGGGACTATAGTCTACGAGCAGTACTTC.